The following is a T cell receptor (beta chain) sequence with its context. TCRdb's copy holds only in-frame clones and misses some; the assay was immunoSEQ multiplex PCR. The data show 35,000 or so clones, approximately 91% seen once. Between the trimmed V and J ends, which lost 4 bases and 3 bases, there was a span of 14 bases. The CDR3 length is 15 residues. The germline V gene encodes CDR1 SGHRS and CDR2 YFSETQ. The sample originates from a study of T cell changes during pregnancy in multiple sclerosis. V gene TRBV5-1 combines with J gene TRBJ1-5; D perhaps matches TRBD1 (5 bases). The origin of this receptor is a female donor in good health, enrolled as a control in a pregnancy study. The source was CD4+ T cells from peripheral blood mononuclear cells, collected in the third trimester of pregnancy. The CDR3 DNA reads as TGCGCCAGCAGCGCAGGCGGGGGGAACAATCAGCCCCAGCATTTT. Translating it yields CASSAGGGNNQPQHF.